This entry is about one T cell receptor beta chain. Profiled with immunoSEQ multiplex PCR; TCRdb holds only in-frame clones, not every one. The table shows approximately 940,000 clones, with over 75% occurring only once. These data belong to a study of shared clonotypes between healthy human individuals. Sequenced: memory CD4+ T cells sorted from blood. Subset: CD45RA-negative fraction. The sequence was obtained from a man aged 18 to 29 in good health.

CDR3 sequence: CASSSDRNQPQHF. In DNA, the CDR3 is TGTGCCAGTAGTAGTGACAGAAATCAGCCCCAGCATTTT. The chain is built from TRBV19 and TRBJ1-5; weak D call: TRBD1 (5 bases). Trimming removed 4 bases at V and 4 bases at J, with 8 bases between. Germline-derived CDR1 and CDR2 are LNHDA and SQIVND (reference sequence). The CDR3 covers 13 residues.